This T cell receptor (beta chain) was recovered during a study of identical twins. Study-wide findings and caveats: Not following the same donors, the study drew its conclusions from cross-sectional statistical analysis.

TCRdb reprocessed the 5' RACE reads via MiXCR and lists one record per CDR3 protein. This sample yields 400,000 to 650,000 distinct CDR3 sequences, of which around 20% are seen a single time; 0.75% to 0.95% belongs to the top ten. Many counts were recorded for this clonotype. Antigen: not known. The data also belong to a second study, concerning T cells expressing NK-cell markers. From that study: HCMV seropositivity marked most of the eight sequenced donors; one was seronegative.

This clonotype was sampled from a woman between 18 and 30 years old in good health. Input material: CD4+ T cells sorted from blood.

CDR3 nucleotide sequence: TGTGCCAGCAGTGCCGCGTACTACGAGCAGTACTTC. Its translation: CASSAAYYEQYF. This rearrangement joins TRBV12-3 or TRBV12-4 to TRBJ2-7, with D uncertain. V was trimmed by 5 bases and J by 3 bases, leaving 8 bases between them. The CDR3 spans 12 residues.